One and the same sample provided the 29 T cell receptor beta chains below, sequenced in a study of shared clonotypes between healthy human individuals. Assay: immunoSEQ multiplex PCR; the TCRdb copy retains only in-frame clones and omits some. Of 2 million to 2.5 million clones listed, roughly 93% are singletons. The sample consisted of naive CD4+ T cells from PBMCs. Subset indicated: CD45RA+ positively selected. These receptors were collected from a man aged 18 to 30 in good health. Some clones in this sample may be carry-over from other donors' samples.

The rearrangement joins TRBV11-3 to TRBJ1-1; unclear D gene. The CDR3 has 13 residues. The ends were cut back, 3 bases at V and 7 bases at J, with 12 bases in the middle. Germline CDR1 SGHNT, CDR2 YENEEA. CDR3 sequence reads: CASSFSVTSEAFF. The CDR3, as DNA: TGTGCCAGCAGCTTTTCTGTTACCAGTGAAGCTTTCTTT.

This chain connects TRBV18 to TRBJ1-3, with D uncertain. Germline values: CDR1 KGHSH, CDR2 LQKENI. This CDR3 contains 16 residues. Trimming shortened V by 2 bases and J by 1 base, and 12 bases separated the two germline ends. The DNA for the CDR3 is TGTGCCAGCTCACCAAGTCTAACGGGGTCTGGAAACACCATATATTTT. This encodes CASSPSLTGSGNTIYF. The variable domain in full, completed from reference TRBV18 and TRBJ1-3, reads NAGVMQNPRHLVRRRGQEARLRCSPMKGHSHVYWYRQLPEEGLKFMVYLQKENIIDESGMPKERFSAEFPKEGPSILRIQQVVRGDSAAYFCASSPSLTGSGNTIYFGEGSWLTVV.

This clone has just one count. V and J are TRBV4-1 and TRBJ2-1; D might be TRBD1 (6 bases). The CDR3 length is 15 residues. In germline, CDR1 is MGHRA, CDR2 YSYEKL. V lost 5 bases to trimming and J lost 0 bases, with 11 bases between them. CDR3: CASSSRDISYNEQFF. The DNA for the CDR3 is TGCGCCAGCAGCTCCCGGGACATCTCCTACAATGAGCAGTTCTTC.

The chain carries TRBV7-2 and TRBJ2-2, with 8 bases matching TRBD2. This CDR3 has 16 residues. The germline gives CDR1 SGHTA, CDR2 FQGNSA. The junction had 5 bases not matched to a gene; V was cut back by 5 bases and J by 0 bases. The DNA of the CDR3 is TGTGCCAGCAGCCATATAGCGGGAACGAACACCGGGGAGCTGTTTTTT. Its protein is CASSHIAGTNTGELFF. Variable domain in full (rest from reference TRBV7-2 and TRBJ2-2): GAGVSQSPSNKVTEKGKDVELRCDPISGHTALYWYRQSLGQGLEFLIYFQGNSAPDKSGLPSDRFSAERTGGSVSTLTIQRTQQEDSAVYLCASSHIAGTNTGELFFGEGSRLTVL.

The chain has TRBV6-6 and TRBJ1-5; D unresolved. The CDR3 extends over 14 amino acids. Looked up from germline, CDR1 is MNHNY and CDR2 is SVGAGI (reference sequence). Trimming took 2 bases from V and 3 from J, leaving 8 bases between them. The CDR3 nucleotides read TGTGCCAGCAGTTACCCGACACTCAATCAGCCCCAGCATTTT. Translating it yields CASSYPTLNQPQHF.

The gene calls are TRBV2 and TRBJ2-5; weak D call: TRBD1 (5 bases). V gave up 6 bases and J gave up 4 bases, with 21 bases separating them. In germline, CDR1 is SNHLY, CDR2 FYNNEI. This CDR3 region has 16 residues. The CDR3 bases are TGTGCCAGCAGAGCCTTGTGGGGCGCCGCCGGAGAGACCCAGTACTTC. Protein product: CASRALWGAAGETQYF.

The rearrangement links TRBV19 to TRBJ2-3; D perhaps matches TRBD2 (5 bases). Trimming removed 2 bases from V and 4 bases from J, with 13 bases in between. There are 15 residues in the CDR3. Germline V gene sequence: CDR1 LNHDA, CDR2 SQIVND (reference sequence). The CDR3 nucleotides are TGTGCCAGTAGTATACTTTCGGGGTCCCCAGATACGCAGTATTTT. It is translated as CASSILSGSPDTQYF. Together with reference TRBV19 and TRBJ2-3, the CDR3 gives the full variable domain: DGGITQSPKYLFRKEGQNVTLSCEQNLNHDAMYWYRQDPGQGLRLIYYSQIVNDFQKGDIAEGYSVSREKKESFPLTVTSAQKNPTAFYLCASSILSGSPDTQYFGPGTRLTVL.

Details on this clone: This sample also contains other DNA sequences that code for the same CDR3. The DNA of the CDR3 is TGTGCCAGCAGCCCCGGACACCCCTACGAGCAGTACTTC. It yields the protein CASSPGHPYEQYF. The gene calls are TRBV7-2 and TRBJ2-7; D perhaps matches TRBD1 (5 bases). The CDR3 has 13 amino acids. Germline V gives CDR1 SGHTA, CDR2 FQGNSA. Trimming stripped 5 bases from V and 2 bases from J, with 10 bases between.

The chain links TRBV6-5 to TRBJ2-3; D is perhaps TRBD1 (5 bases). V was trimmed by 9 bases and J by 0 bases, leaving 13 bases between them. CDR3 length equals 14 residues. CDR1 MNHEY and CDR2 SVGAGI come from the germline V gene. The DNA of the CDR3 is TGTGCCAGTGGTGGGGCCTACAGCACAGATACGCAGTATTTT. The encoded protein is CASGGAYSTDTQYF.

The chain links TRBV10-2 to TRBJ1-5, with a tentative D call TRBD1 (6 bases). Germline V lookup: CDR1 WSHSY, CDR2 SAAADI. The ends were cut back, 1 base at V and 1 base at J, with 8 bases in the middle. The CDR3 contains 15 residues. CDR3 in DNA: TGCGCCAGCAGTGAGTGGACAGTGAGCAATCAGCCCCAGCATTTT. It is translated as CASSEWTVSNQPQHF.

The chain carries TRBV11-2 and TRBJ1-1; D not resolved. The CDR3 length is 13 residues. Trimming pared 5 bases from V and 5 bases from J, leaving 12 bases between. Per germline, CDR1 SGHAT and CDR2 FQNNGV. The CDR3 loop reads CASSPPTGTEAFF. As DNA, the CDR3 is TGTGCCAGCAGCCCCCCCACCGGGACTGAAGCTTTCTTT. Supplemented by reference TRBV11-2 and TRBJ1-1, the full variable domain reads EAGVAQSPRYKIIEKRQSVAFWCNPISGHATLYWYQQILGQGPKLLIQFQNNGVVDDSQLPKDRFSAERLKGVDSTLKIQPAKLEDSAVYLCASSPPTGTEAFFGQGTRLTVV.

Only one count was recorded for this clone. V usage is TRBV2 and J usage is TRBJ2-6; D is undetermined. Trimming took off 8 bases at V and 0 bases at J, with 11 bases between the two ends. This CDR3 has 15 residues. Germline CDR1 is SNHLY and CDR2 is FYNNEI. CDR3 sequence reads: CASVGGSSGANVLTF. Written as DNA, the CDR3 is TGTGCCAGCGTTGGCGGATCCTCTGGGGCCAACGTCCTGACTTTC.

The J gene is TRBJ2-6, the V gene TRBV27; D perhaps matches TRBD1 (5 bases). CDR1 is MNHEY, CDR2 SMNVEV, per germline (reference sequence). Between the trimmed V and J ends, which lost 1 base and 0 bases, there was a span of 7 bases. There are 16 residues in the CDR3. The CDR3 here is CASSLWQGSGANVLTF. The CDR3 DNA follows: TGTGCCAGCAGTTTATGGCAGGGCTCTGGGGCCAACGTCCTGACTTTC.

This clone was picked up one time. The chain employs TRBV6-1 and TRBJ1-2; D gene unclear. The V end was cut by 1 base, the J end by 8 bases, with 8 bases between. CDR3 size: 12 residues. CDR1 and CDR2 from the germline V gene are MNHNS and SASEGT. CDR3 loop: CASSEVGRGYTF. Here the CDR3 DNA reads TGTGCCAGCAGTGAAGTAGGGCGCGGCTACACCTTC.

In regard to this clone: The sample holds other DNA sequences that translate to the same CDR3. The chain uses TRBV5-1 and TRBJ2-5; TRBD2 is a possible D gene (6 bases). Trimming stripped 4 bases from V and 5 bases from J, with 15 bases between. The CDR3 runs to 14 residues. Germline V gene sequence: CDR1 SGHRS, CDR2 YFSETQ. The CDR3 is CASSPRTSGETQYF. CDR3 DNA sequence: TGCGCCAGCAGCCCAAGGACGAGCGGGGAGACCCAGTACTTC.

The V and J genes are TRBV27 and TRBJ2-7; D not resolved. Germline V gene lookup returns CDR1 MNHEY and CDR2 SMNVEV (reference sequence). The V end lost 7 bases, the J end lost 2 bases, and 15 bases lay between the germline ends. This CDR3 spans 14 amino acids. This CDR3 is CASTLFGETYEQYF. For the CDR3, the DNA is TGTGCCAGCACTCTATTCGGTGAGACCTACGAGCAGTACTTC.

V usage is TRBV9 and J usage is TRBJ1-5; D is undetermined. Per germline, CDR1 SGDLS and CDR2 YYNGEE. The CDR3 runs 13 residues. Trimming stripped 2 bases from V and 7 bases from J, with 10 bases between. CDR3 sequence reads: CASSVRGEQPQHF. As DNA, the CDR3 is TGTGCCAGCAGCGTCCGGGGAGAACAGCCCCAGCATTTT.

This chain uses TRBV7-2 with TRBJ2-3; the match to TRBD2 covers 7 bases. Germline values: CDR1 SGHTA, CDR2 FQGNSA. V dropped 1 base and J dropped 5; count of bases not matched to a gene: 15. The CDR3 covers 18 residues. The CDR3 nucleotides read TGTGCCAGCAGCTTAGTGAATCTGACTAGCATCGGTCTAGATACGCAGTATTTT. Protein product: CASSLVNLTSIGLDTQYF.

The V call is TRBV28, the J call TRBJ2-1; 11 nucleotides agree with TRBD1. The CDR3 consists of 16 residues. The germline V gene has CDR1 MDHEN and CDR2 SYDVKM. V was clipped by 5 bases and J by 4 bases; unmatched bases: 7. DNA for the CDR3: TGTGCCAGCAGTCCGTATGGACAGGGGGCTTACAATGAGCAGTTCTTC. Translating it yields CASSPYGQGAYNEQFF.

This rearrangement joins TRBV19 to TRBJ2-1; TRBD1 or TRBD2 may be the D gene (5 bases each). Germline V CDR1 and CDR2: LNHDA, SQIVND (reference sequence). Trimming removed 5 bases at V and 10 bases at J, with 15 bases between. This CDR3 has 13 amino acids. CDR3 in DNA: TGTGCCAGTAGTCCCGACCCCGGGGCCGAGCAGTTCTTC. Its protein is CASSPDPGAEQFF.

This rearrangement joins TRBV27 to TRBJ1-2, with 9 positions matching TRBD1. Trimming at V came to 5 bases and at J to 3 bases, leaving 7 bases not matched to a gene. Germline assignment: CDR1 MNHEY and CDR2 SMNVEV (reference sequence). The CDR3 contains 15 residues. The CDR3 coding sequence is TGTGCCAGCAGTCAACCCGGGACAGGGTACTATGGCTACACCTTC. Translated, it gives CASSQPGTGYYGYTF.

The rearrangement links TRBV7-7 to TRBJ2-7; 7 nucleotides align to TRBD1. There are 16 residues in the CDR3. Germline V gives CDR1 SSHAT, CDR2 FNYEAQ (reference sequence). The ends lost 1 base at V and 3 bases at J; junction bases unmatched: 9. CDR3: CASSLGAGTENYEQYF. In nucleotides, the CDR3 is TGTGCCAGCAGCTTAGGTGCCGGGACAGAGAACTACGAGCAGTACTTC.

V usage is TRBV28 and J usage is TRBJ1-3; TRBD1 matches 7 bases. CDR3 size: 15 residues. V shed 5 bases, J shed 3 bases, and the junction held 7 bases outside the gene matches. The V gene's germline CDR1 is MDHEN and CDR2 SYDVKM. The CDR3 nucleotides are TGTGCCAGCAGTGCTCCCCCAGGGGGTGGAAACACCATATATTTT. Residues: CASSAPPGGGNTIYF. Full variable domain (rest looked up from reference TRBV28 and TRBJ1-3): DVKVTQSSRYLVKRTGEKVFLECVQDMDHENMFWYRQDPGLGLRLIYFSYDVKMKEKGDIPEGYSVSREKKERFSLILESASTNQTSMYLCASSAPPGGGNTIYFGEGSWLTVV.

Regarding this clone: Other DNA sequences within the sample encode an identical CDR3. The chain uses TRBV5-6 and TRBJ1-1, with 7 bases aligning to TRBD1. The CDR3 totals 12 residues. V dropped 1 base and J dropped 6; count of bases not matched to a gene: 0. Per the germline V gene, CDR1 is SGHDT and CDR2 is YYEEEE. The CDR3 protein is CASSLTGAEAFF. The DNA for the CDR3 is TGTGCCAGCAGCTTGACAGGGGCTGAAGCTTTCTTT.

In DNA, the CDR3 is TGCGCCAGCAGCTCCCTAAAAGCGGGAGATCAGACCGGGGAGCTGTTTTTT. Protein sequence: CASSSLKAGDQTGELFF. The genes are TRBV5-1 and TRBJ2-2, with 8 positions matching TRBD2. The CDR3 is made up of 17 amino acids. Germline CDR1 SGHRS, CDR2 YFSETQ. Unmatched junction bases numbered 12, after V lost 3 bases and J lost 5 bases.

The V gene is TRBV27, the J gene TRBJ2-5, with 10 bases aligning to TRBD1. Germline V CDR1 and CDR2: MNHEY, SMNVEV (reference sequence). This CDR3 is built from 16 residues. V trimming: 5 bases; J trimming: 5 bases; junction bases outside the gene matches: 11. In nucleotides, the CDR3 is TGTGCCAGCAGTCAAGGGCCGGGACAGGGGTGGGAGACCCAGTACTTC. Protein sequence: CASSQGPGQGWETQYF.

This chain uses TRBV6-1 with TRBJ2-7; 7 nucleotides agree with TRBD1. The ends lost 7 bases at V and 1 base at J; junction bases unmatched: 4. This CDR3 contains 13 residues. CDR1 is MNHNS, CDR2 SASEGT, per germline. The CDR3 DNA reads TGTGCCAGCAAATCAGGGGGATCCTACGAGCAGTACTTC. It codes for CASKSGGSYEQYF.

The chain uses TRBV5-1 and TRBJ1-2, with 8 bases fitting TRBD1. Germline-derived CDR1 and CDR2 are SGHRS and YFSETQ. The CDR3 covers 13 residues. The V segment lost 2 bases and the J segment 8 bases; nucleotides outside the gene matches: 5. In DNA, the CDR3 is TGCGCCAGCAGCTTTCCAGGGGGCGAAGGCTACACCTTC. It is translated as CASSFPGGEGYTF.

In DNA form, the CDR3 reads TGCGCCAGCAGCTTCAAAGGGGACAGGATACAAGAGACCCAGTACTTC. This sequence encodes CASSFKGDRIQETQYF. V gene TRBV5-1 combines with J gene TRBJ2-5; 8 bases are a match to TRBD1. With 2 bases clipped from V and 2 bases from J, the junction kept 8 bases outside the gene matches. The CDR3 is 16 amino acids. Germline CDR1 SGHRS, CDR2 YFSETQ.